Listed here is a single TCR beta chain. The antigen remains undetermined. This specimen comes from a study of T cells in Graves' hyperthyroidism and ophthalmopathy. Using RNA transcripts as the source, TCR beta CDR3 regions were amplified. With the HTBI primer set, the TCR CDR3 went through a first round of RT-PCR. TCRdb processed the multiplex PCR reads anew with MiXCR; each CDR3 protein has one entry. The sample includes around 370,000 distinct CDR3 sequences, under 20% of them seen just once. Study findings and constraints: In simple terms, a model built on 13 V-J features told ophthalmopathy apart from stable hyperthyroidism. Blood samples included most of the expanded thyroid clonotypes exceeding 0.001.

Sequences were obtained from blood. This clonotype originated in a man younger than 35 with Graves' ophthalmopathy.

CDR3 in DNA: TGTGCCAGCAGTTCCAGGGACCAAGAGACCCAGTACTTC. Amino acid sequence: CASSSRDQETQYF. The V and J genes are TRBV12-3 or TRBV12-4 and TRBJ2-5, with D possibly TRBD1 on 5 matching bases. V lost 4 bases, J lost 0 bases, and 6 bases lay in between. The CDR3 runs to 13 residues.